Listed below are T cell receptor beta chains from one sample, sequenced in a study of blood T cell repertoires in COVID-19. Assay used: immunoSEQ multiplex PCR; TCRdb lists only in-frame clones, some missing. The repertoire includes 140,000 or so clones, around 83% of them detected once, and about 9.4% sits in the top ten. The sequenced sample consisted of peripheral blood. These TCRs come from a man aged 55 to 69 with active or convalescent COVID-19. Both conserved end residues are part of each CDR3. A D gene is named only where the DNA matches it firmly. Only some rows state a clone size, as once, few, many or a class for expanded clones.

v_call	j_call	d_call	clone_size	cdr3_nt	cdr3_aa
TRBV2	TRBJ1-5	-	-	TGTGCCAGCAATTGGGAGGGAATCACCCCCGGCAATCAGCCCCAGCATTTT	CASNWEGITPGNQPQHF
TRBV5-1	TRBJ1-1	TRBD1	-	TGCGCCAGCACCGCAGGGGGGAACACTGAAGCTTTCTTT	CASTAGGNTEAFF
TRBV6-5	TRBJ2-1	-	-	TGTGCCAGCACGACCCTAGGGGATGAGCAGTTCTTC	CASTTLGDEQFF
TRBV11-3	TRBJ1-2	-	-	TGTGCCAGCAGCTTAGATACTCGGTATGGCTACACCTTC	CASSLDTRYGYTF
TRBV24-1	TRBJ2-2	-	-	TGTGCCACCAGTGATTCCCTCGGGACACCCACGGGGACCGGGGAGCTGTTTTTT	CATSDSLGTPTGTGELFF
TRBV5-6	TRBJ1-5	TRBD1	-	TGTGCCAGCAGAAAGGCCGGGACAGGGATGAATCAGCCCCAGCATTTT	CASRKAGTGMNQPQHF
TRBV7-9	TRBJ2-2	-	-	TGTGCCAGCAGCTACACAGGGAAGCTGTTTTTT	CASSYTGKLFF
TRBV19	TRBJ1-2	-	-	TGTGCCAGTAGGCCAACAAAGACAGAAATTAACTATGGCTACACCTTC	CASRPTKTEINYGYTF
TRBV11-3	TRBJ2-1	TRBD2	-	TGTGCCAGCAGCTTAAATGGGATAGCGGGAGACAGAAATGAGCAGTTCTTC	CASSLNGIAGDRNEQFF
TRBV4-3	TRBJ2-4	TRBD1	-	TGCGCCAGCAGCCGAGGATGGGGGACAGGGAGCATTCAGTACTTC	CASSRGWGTGSIQYF
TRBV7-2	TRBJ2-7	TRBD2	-	TGTGCCAGCAGCTTATTTAGGACTAGCGGACCCGAGCAGTACTTC	CASSLFRTSGPEQYF
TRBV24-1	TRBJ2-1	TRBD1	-	TGTGCCACCAGTGATTCCCGACTTAGGGGGCCCTACAATGAGCAGTTCTTC	CATSDSRLRGPYNEQFF
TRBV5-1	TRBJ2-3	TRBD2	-	TGCGCCAGCAGTCGCACCGGGGCTAGCGGGGGGATTCTCACAGATACGCAGTATTTT	CASSRTGASGGILTDTQYF
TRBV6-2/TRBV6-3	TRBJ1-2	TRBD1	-	TGTGCCAGCAGTTACGGACAGGGCCCCAACTATGGCTACACCTTC	CASSYGQGPNYGYTF
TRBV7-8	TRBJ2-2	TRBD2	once	TGTGCCAGCAGCGACCGGGCGGGAGGGGGTTTGGACACCGGGGAGCTGTTTTTT	CASSDRAGGGLDTGELFF
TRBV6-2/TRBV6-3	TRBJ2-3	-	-	TGTGCCAGCAGTTACAGTAGGGAGGACGGAAGGAGCACAGATACGCAGTATTTT	CASSYSREDGRSTDTQYF